Below, 7 T cell receptor beta chains from the same sample are listed, as sequenced in a study of T cell responses to AZD1222 COVID-19 vaccine. Here immunoSEQ multiplex PCR was the method, and the copy in TCRdb shows in-frame clones only, minus some. The sample has about 150,000 clones; over 85% are singletons. The sequencing here drew on peripheral blood, taken on day 0 of AZD1222 vaccination. These receptors came from an adult in good health.

The chain recombines TRBV2 with TRBJ2-7; TRBD1 might be the D (6 bases). The germline V gene encodes CDR1 SNHLY and CDR2 FYNNEI. Trimming shortened V by 5 bases and J by 7 bases, and 21 bases separated the two germline ends. This CDR3 is built from 15 residues. The CDR3, as DNA: TGTGCCAGCAGTCTCAGACAGGAAATAGTGGGGGAGCAGTACTTC. It encodes CASSLRQEIVGEQYF.

The chain uses TRBV5-1 and TRBJ1-3, with 8 bases lining up with TRBD1. The CDR3 extends over 16 amino acids. CDR1 and CDR2 from the germline V gene are SGHRS and YFSETQ. V lost 4 bases, J lost 0 bases, and 6 bases stayed unmatched. The CDR3 coding sequence is TGCGCCAGCAGCACGGGACAGGACAGCTCTGGAAACACCATATATTTT. Amino acids: CASSTGQDSSGNTIYF.

In its sample, this clone was seen a few times. This sequence joins TRBV7-8 and TRBJ2-7; D remains ambiguous. Germline CDR1 and CDR2: SGHVS and FQNEAQ. This CDR3 has 13 residues. With 5 bases removed from V and 0 bases from J, the gap between germline ends came to 8 bases. CDR3 nucleotide sequence: TGTGCCAGCAGCCCCGGACCCTCCTACGAGCAGTACTTC. Translated, it gives CASSPGPSYEQYF.

The chain joins TRBV11-2 to TRBJ1-2, with TRBD1 as a possible D gene (5 bases). This CDR3 contains 14 residues. Trimming removed 10 bases from V and 0 bases from J, with 15 bases in between. CDR1 SGHAT and CDR2 FQNNGV come from the germline V gene. The chain's CDR3 is CATSMGGANYGYTF. CDR3 DNA sequence: TGTGCCACCTCAATGGGGGGGGCTAACTATGGCTACACCTTC.

The chain couples TRBV5-4 to TRBJ2-5; 9 bases match TRBD1. The germline gives CDR1 SGHNT, CDR2 YYREEE (reference sequence). The V segment lost 5 bases and the J segment 3 bases; nucleotides outside the gene matches: 5. The CDR3 spans 14 residues. The CDR3: CASSRGQGKETQYF. The CDR3, as DNA: TGTGCCAGCAGTCGGGGACAGGGAAAAGAGACCCAGTACTTC.

V and J are TRBV2 and TRBJ2-1, with D possibly being TRBD1 or TRBD2 (5 bases each). The CDR3 is 13 residues long. Germline CDR1 and CDR2: SNHLY and FYNNEI. V lost 6 bases and J lost 9, with 15 bases in between. The chain's CDR3 is CASRGSPRGEQFF. CDR3 DNA: TGTGCCAGCAGGGGGTCCCCGAGGGGTGAGCAGTTCTTC.

This clone was counted once. This sequence joins TRBV6-2 or TRBV6-3 and TRBJ1-6; weak D call: TRBD1 (5 bases). The ends were cut back, 3 bases at V and 8 bases at J, with 29 bases in the middle. The CDR3 sequence is 20 residues long. Per the germline V gene, CDR1 is MNHEY and CDR2 is SVGEGT. CDR3 in amino acids: CASSYKLGGVRAPLDSPLHF. The DNA for the CDR3 is TGTGCCAGCAGTTATAAGTTGGGGGGTGTTCGGGCGCCATTGGATTCACCCCTCCACTTT.